A selection of T cell receptor beta chains follows, all from one sample in a study of OX40 agonist ivuxolimab in advanced cancers. Generated by immunoSEQ multiplex PCR, the TCRdb table keeps only in-frame clones and is missing some. The repertoire has about 94,000 clones, 80% to 90% of them found once; the top ten carry under 0.35%. Specimen: CD4+ or CD8+ T cells sorted from blood, collected in a trial of the OX40 agonist ivuxolimab. These receptors came from an adult with an advanced solid tumor such as melanoma, head and neck, liver or kidney cancer. Both conserved end residues are part of each CDR3. The D gene is left open where the match is weak. Clone size appears in some rows only: once, few, many, or a class for an expanded clone.

j_call v_call clone_size d_call cdr3_aa cdr3_nt
TRBJ1-2 TRBV12-5 - TRBD1 CASGLGGQGAFGGYTF TGTGCTAGTGGTTTGGGGGGACAGGGGGCCTTTGGTGGCTACACCTTC
TRBJ1-1 TRBV15 few TRBD1 CATSRVSISQDREDTEAFF TGTGCCACCAGCAGAGTCTCCATTTCCCAGGACAGGGAAGACACTGAAGCTTTCTTT
TRBJ2-2 TRBV5-1 - - CASSPGAVNTGELFF TGCGCCAGCAGCCCCGGTGCGGTTAACACCGGGGAGCTGTTTTTT
TRBJ1-4 TRBV15 few - CATSRAPSGRLNEKLFF TGTGCCACCAGCAGAGCTCCCTCGGGACGACTGAATGAAAAACTGTTTTTT
TRBJ2-7 TRBV7-6 - TRBD1 CASSRGQDLMEQYF TGTGCCAGCAGCCGGGGACAGGACCTTATGGAGCAGTACTTC
TRBJ2-1 TRBV11-2 - - CASSQGGSSYNEQFF TGTGCCAGCAGCCAAGGGGGGAGCTCCTACAATGAGCAGTTCTTC
TRBJ1-5 TRBV27 - TRBD1 CASSLMGRGAYSNQPQHF TGTGCCAGCAGTTTAATGGGCAGGGGGGCTTATAGCAATCAGCCCCAGCATTTT
TRBJ2-1 TRBV18 - TRBD2 CASSLAGANEQFF TGTGCCAGCTCACTAGCGGGGGCAAATGAGCAGTTCTTC
TRBJ2-7 TRBV6-1 - TRBD2 CASSSGLAGYEQYF TGTGCCAGCAGTTCGGGACTAGCGGGCTACGAGCAGTACTTC
TRBJ1-3 TRBV19 once - CASSISRGNTIYF TGTGCCAGTAGTATATCCAGGGGAAACACCATATATTTT
TRBJ1-5 TRBV19 once TRBD1 CASSKTSRQGSQPQHF TGTGCCAGTAGTAAAACCTCACGACAGGGAAGTCAGCCCCAGCATTTT
TRBJ2-3 TRBV5-1 - - CASSLATDTQYF TGCGCCAGCAGCCTCGCCACAGATACGCAGTATTTT
TRBJ2-5 TRBV5-1 - - CASSRGSMETQYF TGCGCCAGCAGCCGGGGGAGTATGGAGACCCAGTACTTC
TRBJ2-3 TRBV5-4 - TRBD2 CASSSGLGLDTQYF TGTGCCAGCAGCTCCGGACTAGGTCTAGATACGCAGTATTTT
TRBJ1-2 TRBV6-6 once TRBD1 CASSLDRDDYTF TGTGCCAGCAGTTTGGACAGGGATGACTACACCTTC
TRBJ1-1 TRBV6-1 - - CASSERKRGIPMNTEAFF TGTGCCAGCAGTGAACGAAAAAGGGGGATCCCCATGAACACTGAAGCTTTCTTT
TRBJ1-1 TRBV5-1 - - CASSLEQGLEAFF TGCGCCAGCAGCTTGGAGCAGGGCCTTGAAGCTTTCTTT
TRBJ1-2 TRBV6-1 - - CASSEAKGNYGYTF TGTGCCAGCAGTGAAGCAAAAGGGAACTATGGCTACACCTTC
TRBJ2-7 TRBV7-9 once - CASSLDPVNSYEQYF TGTGCCAGCAGCTTAGATCCTGTCAACTCCTACGAGCAGTACTTC
TRBJ1-2 TRBV25-1 once - CASGREGYGYTF TGTGCCAGCGGCAGGGAGGGCTATGGCTACACCTTC
TRBJ2-3 TRBV6-6 - TRBD1 CASTYRGRRDTQYF TGTGCCAGCACCTACAGGGGGCGTCGGGATACGCAGTATTTT
TRBJ2-7 TRBV7-6 few - CASSPPGYEQYF TGTGCCAGCAGCCCCCCCGGATACGAGCAGTACTTC
TRBJ2-1 TRBV7-2 - TRBD2 CASSPGLAGGEQFF TGTGCCAGCAGCCCGGGACTAGCGGGGGGTGAGCAGTTCTTC
TRBJ2-7 TRBV5-4 - - CASSLLATPYEQYF TGTGCCAGCAGCCTGCTGGCTACACCCTACGAGCAGTACTTC
TRBJ1-2 TRBV4-3 - - CASSQGEGDPFSYGYTF TGCGCCAGCAGCCAAGGGGAAGGGGACCCGTTTTCTTATGGCTACACCTTC
TRBJ1-5 TRBV7-9 few - CASSHGSNQPQHF TGTGCCAGCAGCCACGGAAGCAATCAGCCCCAGCATTTT
TRBJ2-3 TRBV9 - - CASSVARLDTQYF TGTGCCAGCAGCGTAGCTAGGTTGGATACGCAGTATTTT
TRBJ2-5 TRBV14 few - CASSLNAGAETQYF TGTGCCAGCAGCCTAAATGCGGGTGCAGAGACCCAGTACTTC
TRBJ1-4 TRBV7-6 - - CASSYRDPPDTEKLFF TGTGCCAGCAGCTATAGAGACCCCCCAGACACCGAAAAACTGTTTTTT
TRBJ2-7 TRBV27 - TRBD2 CASSPTGTRNSLTYEQYF TGTGCCAGCAGTCCTACCGGGACTAGGAATTCTCTTACCTACGAGCAGTACTTC
TRBJ2-7 TRBV5-1 once - CASSPFRPGSSYEQYF TGCGCCAGCAGCCCCTTTCGGCCAGGCAGCTCCTACGAGCAGTACTTC
TRBJ1-1 TRBV4-3 once TRBD1 CASSQQGQGVNTEAFF TGCGCCAGCAGCCAACAAGGACAGGGCGTGAACACTGAAGCTTTCTTT
TRBJ1-2 TRBV19 - - CASNDPGAGYGYTF TGTGCCAGTAATGATCCAGGGGCAGGGTATGGCTACACCTTC
TRBJ2-1 TRBV6-5 - TRBD1 CASSGRQGRNEQFF TGTGCCAGCAGTGGACGACAGGGGAGGAATGAGCAGTTCTTC
TRBJ2-7 TRBV6-5 - - CASSYPSAEGEQYF TGTGCCAGCAGTTACCCTTCGGCCGAAGGGGAGCAGTACTTC
TRBJ2-2 TRBV7-9 - TRBD2 CASSFLAGANTGELFF TGTGCCAGCAGCTTCTTAGCGGGGGCTAACACCGGGGAGCTGTTTTTT
TRBJ2-7 TRBV6-1 - - CASSSSGGFNEQYF TGTGCCAGCAGTTCAAGTGGAGGGTTCAACGAGCAGTACTTC
TRBJ2-3 TRBV5-1 once - CASTSLGGTDTQYF TGCGCCAGCACCTCCCTGGGGGGCACAGATACGCAGTATTTT
TRBJ2-7 TRBV6-5 - - CASGEGVYEQYF TGTGCCAGCGGCGAGGGCGTGTACGAGCAGTACTTC
TRBJ1-5 TRBV6-5 - - CASTRSDSYNQPQHF TGTGCCAGCACCAGAAGTGACAGCTACAATCAGCCCCAGCATTTT
TRBJ2-3 TRBV18 - - CASSRADTQYF TGTGCCAGCTCACGCGCAGATACGCAGTATTTT
TRBJ2-7 TRBV10-1 - - CASSGGHLGEQYF TGCGCCAGCAGTGGGGGACACCTCGGCGAGCAGTACTTC
TRBJ2-5 TRBV5-6 - TRBD2 CASSLLAGGPQETQYF TGTGCCAGCAGCTTACTAGCGGGGGGGCCACAAGAGACCCAGTACTTC
TRBJ1-2 TRBV27 few TRBD1 CASSLRTGDGYTF TGTGCCAGCAGTCTACGGACAGGGGACGGCTACACCTTC
TRBJ1-4 TRBV18 once - CASSPPGTVNEKLFF TGTGCCAGCTCACCACCCGGGACTGTGAATGAAAAACTGTTTTTT
TRBJ2-7 TRBV6-5 - - CASLDEHSYEQYF TGTGCCAGTCTAGACGAACACTCCTACGAGCAGTACTTC
TRBJ2-3 TRBV15 - TRBD2 CATSSVGGSTDTQYF TGTGCCACCAGCAGCGTGGGAGGGAGCACAGATACGCAGTATTTT
TRBJ1-2 TRBV18 - - CASSPRDVSGVGNGYTF TGTGCCAGCTCACCCAGAGACGTTTCGGGGGTGGGGAATGGCTACACCTTC
TRBJ1-5 TRBV5-5 - TRBD1 CASSPGTGKQPQHF TGTGCCAGCAGCCCCGGGACAGGGAAACAGCCCCAGCATTTT
TRBJ1-2 TRBV27 - TRBD1 CASSLWGQGKIGYTF TGTGCCAGCAGTCTGTGGGGACAGGGGAAGATTGGCTACACCTTC
TRBJ2-1 TRBV5-1 - - CASSPDNEQFF TGCGCCAGCAGCCCCGACAATGAGCAGTTCTTC
TRBJ1-1 TRBV6-5 - - CASSDSTRMTFF TGTGCCAGCAGTGATTCGACAAGGATGACTTTCTTT
TRBJ1-1 TRBV5-6 - - CASSPGGVGNTEAFF TGTGCCAGCAGCCCGGGGGGAGTCGGGAACACTGAAGCTTTCTTT
TRBJ2-5 TRBV5-4 - TRBD1 CASSLGQAQGTQYF TGTGCCAGCAGCTTAGGACAGGCACAAGGGACCCAGTACTTC
TRBJ2-7 TRBV4-2 - - CASSPARDGYEQYF TGTGCCAGCAGCCCGGCGAGGGATGGCTACGAGCAGTACTTC
TRBJ2-2 TRBV5-4 - - CASSLASNTGELFF TGTGCCAGCAGCTTAGCGTCGAACACCGGGGAGCTGTTTTTT
TRBJ1-6 TRBV19 - TRBD1 CASSGGGQAPFGSPLHF TGTGCCAGTAGTGGGGGGGGACAGGCCCCGTTTGGGTCACCCCTCCACTTT
TRBJ2-5 TRBV19 many TRBD2 CASSLLAGAQETQYF TGTGCCAGTAGCCTACTAGCGGGGGCCCAAGAGACCCAGTACTTC
TRBJ2-5 TRBV6-1 - - CASSPGTSQETQYF TGTGCCAGCAGCCCCGGGACAAGTCAAGAGACCCAGTACTTC